The clone carrying this TCR beta chain has a handful of counts. What it recognizes is unknown. The CDR3 loop spans 16 amino acids. CDR1 and CDR2 (germline): SGHTA, FQGTGA. The V gene end was trimmed by 4 bases and the J gene end by 2 bases; junction bases not matched to a gene: 6. The entry originates in a study of CD8 T cells in ankylosing spondylitis. General study findings and limits: CD8+ cells made up the disease-linked clones, which were relatively rare in peripheral blood. For ankylosing spondylitis blood, a TCR beta motif of 7 or 8 highly homologous variants appeared characteristic.

Library preparation for TCR beta used quantitative 5'-RACE with molecular barcodes. Via MiXCR, TCRdb re-called the 5' RACE reads, giving one row per CDR3 protein. The sample includes 200,000 to 250,000 distinct CDR3 sequences, 15% to 20% of them seen just once. The rearrangement joins TRBV7-3 to TRBJ2-3; 10 bases agree with TRBD1. The TCR comes from a male donor with ankylosing spondylitis. Sample: blood, either unsorted or a sorted T cell fraction (not recorded which). The CDR3 bases are TGTGCCAGCAGCTCACTCGGACAGGGGGTCACAGATACGCAGTATTTT. Encoded protein: CASSSLGQGVTDTQYF. The full variable domain, completed using reference TRBV7-3 and TRBJ2-3, is GAGVSQTPSNKVTEKGKYVELRCDPISGHTALYWYRQSLGQGPEFLIYFQGTGAADDSGLPNDRFFAVRPEGSVSTLKIQRTERGDSAVYLCASSSLGQGVTDTQYFGPGTRLTVL.